Listed below are T cell receptor beta chains from one sample, sequenced in a study of T cells after yellow fever vaccination. TCRdb re-analysed the 5' RACE reads in MiXCR, keeping a single row per CDR3 protein. The sample shows 300,000 to 400,000 distinct CDR3 sequences, approximately 3.9% of them seen only once. This material consisted of PBMCs, taken 5 days after the yellow fever booster vaccination. These TCRs come from a man between 18 and 35 years old who received the YFV17D yellow fever vaccine. Each CDR3 is given with its conserved first and last residue. The order of the fields is V gene, J gene, D gene, clone size, CDR3 DNA, CDR3 protein. The D gene is left open where the match is weak. Clone size appears in some rows only: once, few, many, or a class for an expanded clone.

TRBV19	TRBJ1-1	-	few	TGTGCCACCCAGCCCTTCGAGACACACGCTGAAGCTTTCTTT	CATQPFETHAEAFF
TRBV6-5	TRBJ2-3	-	few	TGTGCCAGCAGTTACTGGGCGGGGTCCGGAGATACGCAGTATTTT	CASSYWAGSGDTQYF
TRBV7-6	TRBJ1-1	-	few	TGTGCCAGCAGCTCTTGGTTGGGCAGCCCGAACACTGAAGCTTTCTTT	CASSSWLGSPNTEAFF
TRBV20-1	TRBJ2-5	TRBD2	many	TGCAGTGCTAGCCGACTAGCGGGGGGGCTCCAAGAGACCCAGTACTTC	CSASRLAGGLQETQYF
TRBV2	TRBJ2-5	TRBD1	-	TGTGCCAGCAGTGCGAACCGGGACAGGGAGGACTTC	CASSANRDREDF
TRBV18	TRBJ2-3	TRBD2	few	TGTGCCAGCTCACCCCTAGCGGGGTCGTCTACAGATACGCAGTATTTT	CASSPLAGSSTDTQYF
TRBV15	TRBJ2-3	-	many	TGTGCCACCAGCACTGGGAGCGGAGGCCTCACAGATACGCAGTATTTT	CATSTGSGGLTDTQYF
TRBV11-3	TRBJ2-1	TRBD2	few	TGTGCCAGCAGCTTATCTTGGACTAGCGGGGCTTCCTACAATGAGCAGTTCTTC	CASSLSWTSGASYNEQFF
TRBV7-6	TRBJ2-7	TRBD1	few	TGTGCCAGCAGCCCGAGGGACAGGACCGTCTACGAGCAGTACTTC	CASSPRDRTVYEQYF
TRBV7-2	TRBJ2-5	TRBD2	many	TGTGCCAGCAGCTTTGCGGGGGGGCACGGGGGGGCAGAGACCCAGTACTTC	CASSFAGGHGGAETQYF
TRBV9	TRBJ2-3	-	-	TGTGCCAGCAGTGGGGGTCCAGATACGCAGTATTTT	CASSGGPDTQYF
TRBV6-2/TRBV6-3	TRBJ2-2	TRBD1	few	TGTGCCAGCAGGGGACAGGGCAACGGGGAGCTGTTTTTT	CASRGQGNGELFF
TRBV20-1	TRBJ1-5	-	-	TGCAGTGCTGGTCAACGCGATCAGCCCCAGCATTTT	CSAGQRDQPQHF
TRBV5-1	TRBJ2-3	-	few	TGCGCCAGCAGCTTGGACCCGGGGGCGGGAGATACGCAGTATTTT	CASSLDPGAGDTQYF
TRBV5-5	TRBJ2-5	TRBD1	few	TGTGCCAGCAGCTTATCGGGTAGCCCGACAGGGCAAGAGACCCAGTACTTC	CASSLSGSPTGQETQYF
TRBV10-3	TRBJ2-3	TRBD1	few	TGTGCCATCAGGCCGGGACAGACCACAGATACGCAGTATTTT	CAIRPGQTTDTQYF
TRBV7-9	TRBJ2-6	-	many	TGTGCCAGCCGACCCCCGCTGGTGGGCAACGTCCTGACTTTC	CASRPPLVGNVLTF
TRBV18	TRBJ1-2	-	few	TGTGCCAGCTCATCCAGGAGTATGGATGGCTACACCTTC	CASSSRSMDGYTF
TRBV4-1	TRBJ2-6	-	-	TGCGCCAGCAGCCAAGAACCTTTACCTGGGGCCAACGTCCTGACTTTC	CASSQEPLPGANVLTF
TRBV3-1	TRBJ1-1	-	few	TGTGCCAGCAGCCAAGTAGGGGCCACAGGGCAGGAAAGCACTGAAGCTTTCTTT	CASSQVGATGQESTEAFF
TRBV5-4	TRBJ2-4	TRBD1	few	TGTGCCAGCAGCAGAACGGATTACCGGGACAGGGGAAACATTCAGTACTTC	CASSRTDYRDRGNIQYF
TRBV27	TRBJ2-5	-	-	TGTGCCAGCAGTTTATGGGGGGGCTTGGAGACCCAGTACTTC	CASSLWGGLETQYF
TRBV4-3	TRBJ1-2	TRBD1	-	TGCGCCAGCAGCCAAGGGCAGGGGGCGCTCGGCTACACCTTC	CASSQGQGALGYTF
TRBV20-1	TRBJ2-1	-	many	TGCAGTTGTAGTGGTTTGCCCCATGAGCAGTTCTTC	CSCSGLPHEQFF
TRBV18	TRBJ1-2	TRBD1	many	TGTGCCAGCTCACCGGGGACAGGGATGGATGGCTACACCTTC	CASSPGTGMDGYTF
TRBV11-2	TRBJ2-3	TRBD2	many	TGTGCCAGCAGCATGACTAGCGGGGGCACAGATACGCAGTATTTT	CASSMTSGGTDTQYF
TRBV5-8	TRBJ2-5	TRBD2	many	TGTGCCAGCAGCTCAAGCGGGAGGGATGGCGAGACCCAGTACTTC	CASSSSGRDGETQYF
TRBV12-3/TRBV12-4	TRBJ2-7	TRBD2	-	TGTGCCAGCAGTCTCGGGTCCGGCGGGGGAGCCTACGAGCAGTACTTC	CASSLGSGGGAYEQYF
TRBV10-3	TRBJ1-1	TRBD1	-	TGTGCCATCAGTGGGGACAGCCACACTGAAGCTTTCTTT	CAISGDSHTEAFF
TRBV30	TRBJ1-3	TRBD1	-	TGTGCCTGGAGGGCAGGGGGATTATCTGGAAACACCATATATTTT	CAWRAGGLSGNTIYF
TRBV5-1	TRBJ2-3	-	-	TGCGCCAGCAGCTGGATCGGGGCGTCCACAGATACGCAGTATTTT	CASSWIGASTDTQYF
TRBV4-1	TRBJ1-1	-	few	TGCGCCAGCAGCCAAAGGGACACTGAAGCTTTCTTT	CASSQRDTEAFF
TRBV9	TRBJ1-1	-	many	TGTGCCAGCAGCGTAGGCGAAGGGTACACTGAAGCTTTCTTT	CASSVGEGYTEAFF
TRBV4-3	TRBJ2-1	-	many	TGCGCCAGCAGCCAAGCCCCAGGTGGTGAGCAGTTCTTC	CASSQAPGGEQFF
TRBV5-5	TRBJ2-2	-	many	TGTGCCTCCCGAAACAGGGAGAACACCGGGGAGCTGTTTTTT	CASRNRENTGELFF
TRBV24-1	TRBJ2-3	-	few	TGTGCCACCAGTGGTTCGCGGGACTTGAGGGACCACGATACGCAGTATTTT	CATSGSRDLRDHDTQYF
TRBV14	TRBJ1-1	-	-	TGTGCCAGCACCAGAGGGAGCGGGACTGAAGCTTTCTTT	CASTRGSGTEAFF